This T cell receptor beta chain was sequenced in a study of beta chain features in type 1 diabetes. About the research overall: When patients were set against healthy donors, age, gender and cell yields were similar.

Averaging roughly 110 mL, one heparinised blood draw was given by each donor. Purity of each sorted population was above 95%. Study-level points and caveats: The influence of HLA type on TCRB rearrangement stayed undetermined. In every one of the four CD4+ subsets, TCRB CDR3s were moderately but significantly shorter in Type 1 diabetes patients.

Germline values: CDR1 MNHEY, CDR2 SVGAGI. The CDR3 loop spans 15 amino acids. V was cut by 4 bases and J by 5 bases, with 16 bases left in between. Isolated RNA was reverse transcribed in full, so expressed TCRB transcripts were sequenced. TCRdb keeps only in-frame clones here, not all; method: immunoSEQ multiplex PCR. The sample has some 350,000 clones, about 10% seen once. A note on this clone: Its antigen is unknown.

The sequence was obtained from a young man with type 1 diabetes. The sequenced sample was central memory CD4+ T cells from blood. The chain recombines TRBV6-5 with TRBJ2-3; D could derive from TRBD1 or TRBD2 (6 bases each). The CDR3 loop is CASSLQGGVGDTQYF. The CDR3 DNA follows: TGTGCCAGCAGTTTACAGGGAGGAGTGGGAGATACGCAGTATTTT.